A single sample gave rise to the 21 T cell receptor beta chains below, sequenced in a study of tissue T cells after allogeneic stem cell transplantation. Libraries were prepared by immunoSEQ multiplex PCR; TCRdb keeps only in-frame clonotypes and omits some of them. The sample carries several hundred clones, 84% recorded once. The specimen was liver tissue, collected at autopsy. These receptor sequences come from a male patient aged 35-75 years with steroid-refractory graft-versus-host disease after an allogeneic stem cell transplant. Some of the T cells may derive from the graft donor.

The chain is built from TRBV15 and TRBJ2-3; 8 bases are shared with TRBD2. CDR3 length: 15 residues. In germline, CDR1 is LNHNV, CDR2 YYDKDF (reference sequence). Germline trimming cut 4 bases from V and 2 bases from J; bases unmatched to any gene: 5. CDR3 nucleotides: TGTGCCACCAGCAACGAGCGGGGGAACACAGATACGCAGTATTTT. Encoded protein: CATSNERGNTDTQYF.

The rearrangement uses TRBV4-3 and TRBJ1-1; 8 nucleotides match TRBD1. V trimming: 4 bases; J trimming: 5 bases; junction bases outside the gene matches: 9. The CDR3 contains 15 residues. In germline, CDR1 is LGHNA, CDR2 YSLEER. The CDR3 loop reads CASSPRDRLFTEAFF. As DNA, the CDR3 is TGCGCCAGCAGCCCGCGGGACAGGTTATTTACTGAAGCTTTCTTT.

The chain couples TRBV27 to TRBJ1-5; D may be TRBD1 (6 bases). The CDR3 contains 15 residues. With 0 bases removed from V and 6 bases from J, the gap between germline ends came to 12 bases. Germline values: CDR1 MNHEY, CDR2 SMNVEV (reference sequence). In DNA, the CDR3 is TGTGCCAGCAGTTTATCGGGGGGGCGAGGTCAGCCCCAGCATTTT. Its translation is CASSLSGGRGQPQHF.

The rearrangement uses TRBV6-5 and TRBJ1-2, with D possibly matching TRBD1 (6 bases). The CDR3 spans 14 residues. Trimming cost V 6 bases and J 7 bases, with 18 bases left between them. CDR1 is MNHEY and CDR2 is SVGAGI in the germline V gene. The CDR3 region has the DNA TGTGCCAGCAGCTATCAGGGGTGGTCGAGTGGCTACACCTTC. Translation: CASSYQGWSSGYTF.

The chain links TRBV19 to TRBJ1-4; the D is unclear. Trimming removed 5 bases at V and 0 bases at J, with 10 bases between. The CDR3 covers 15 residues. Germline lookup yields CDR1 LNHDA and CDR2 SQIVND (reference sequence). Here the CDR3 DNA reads TGTGCCAGTAGTTTTTTGGTGACAACTAATGAAAAACTGTTTTTT. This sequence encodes CASSFLVTTNEKLFF.

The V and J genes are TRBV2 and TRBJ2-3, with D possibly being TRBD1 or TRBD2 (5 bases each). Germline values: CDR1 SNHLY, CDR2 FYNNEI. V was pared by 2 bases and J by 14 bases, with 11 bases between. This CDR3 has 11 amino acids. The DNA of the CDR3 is TGTGCCAGCAGTGAATGGGGGTGGTTGTATTTT. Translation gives CASSEWGWLYF.

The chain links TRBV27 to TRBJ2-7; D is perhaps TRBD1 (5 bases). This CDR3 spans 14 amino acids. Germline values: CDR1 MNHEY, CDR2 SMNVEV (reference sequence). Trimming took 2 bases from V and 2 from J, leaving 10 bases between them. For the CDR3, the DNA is TGTGCCAGCAGTTTACTACAGGTCCCCTACGAGCAGTACTTC. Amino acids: CASSLLQVPYEQYF.

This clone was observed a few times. The CDR3 reads CASSGGLTSTDTQYF. The CDR3 DNA reads as TGTGCCAGCAGCGGCGGGCTGACTAGCACAGATACGCAGTATTTT. The chain combines TRBV9 with TRBJ2-3, with D perhaps matching TRBD2 (5 bases). V lost 3 bases, J lost 0 bases, and 11 bases lay in between. This CDR3 is built from 15 residues. The germline V gene encodes CDR1 SGDLS and CDR2 YYNGEE. Full variable domain (outside the CDR3, taken from reference TRBV9 and TRBJ2-3): DSGVTQTPKHLITATGQRVTLRCSPRSGDLSVYWYQQSLDQGLQFLIQYYNGEERAKGNILERFSAQQFPDLHSELNLSSLELGDSALYFCASSGGLTSTDTQYFGPGTRLTVL.

CDR3 region: CASSAAPTGAADTQYF. Written as DNA, the CDR3 is TGTGCCAGCAGCGCTGCTCCGACAGGGGCGGCAGATACGCAGTATTTT. The genes are TRBV9 and TRBJ2-3; 8 nucleotides agree with TRBD1. V shed 3 bases and J 4 bases; nucleotides not matched to a gene: 10. CDR1 is SGDLS, CDR2 YYNGEE, per germline. This CDR3 comprises 16 residues.

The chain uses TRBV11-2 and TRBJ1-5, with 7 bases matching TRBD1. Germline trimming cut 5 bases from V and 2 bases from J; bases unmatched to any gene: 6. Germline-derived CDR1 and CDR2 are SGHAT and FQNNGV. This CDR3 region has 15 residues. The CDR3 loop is CASSLGTVGNQPQHF. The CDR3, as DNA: TGTGCCAGCAGCCTTGGGACAGTAGGCAATCAGCCCCAGCATTTT.

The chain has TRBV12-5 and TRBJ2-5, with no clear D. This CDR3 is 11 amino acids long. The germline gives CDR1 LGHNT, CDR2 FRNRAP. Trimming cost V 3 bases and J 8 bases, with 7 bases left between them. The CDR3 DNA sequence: TGTGCTAGTGGTTTCGAAGGTACCCAGTACTTC. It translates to CASGFEGTQYF.

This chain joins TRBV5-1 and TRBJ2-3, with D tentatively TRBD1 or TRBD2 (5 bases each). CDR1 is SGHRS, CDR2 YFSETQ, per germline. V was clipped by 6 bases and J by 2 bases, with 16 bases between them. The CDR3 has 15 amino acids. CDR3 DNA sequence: TGCGCCAGCAATGGAGGCAGGACAAACACAGATACGCAGTATTTT. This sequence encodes CASNGGRTNTDTQYF.

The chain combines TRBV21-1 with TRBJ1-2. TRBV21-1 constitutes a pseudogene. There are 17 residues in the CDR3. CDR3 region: CASSKWDRDCPNYGYTF. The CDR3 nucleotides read TGTGCCAGCAGCAAATGGGACCGGGACTGTCCTAACTATGGCTACACCTTC.

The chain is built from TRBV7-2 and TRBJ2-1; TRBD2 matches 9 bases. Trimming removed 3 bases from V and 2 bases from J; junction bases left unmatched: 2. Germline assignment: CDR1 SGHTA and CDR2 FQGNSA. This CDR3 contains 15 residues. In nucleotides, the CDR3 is TGTGCCAGCAGCTTGACTAGCGGTCCCTACAATGAGCAGTTCTTC. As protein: CASSLTSGPYNEQFF. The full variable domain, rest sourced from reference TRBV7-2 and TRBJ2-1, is GAGVSQSPSNKVTEKGKDVELRCDPISGHTALYWYRQSLGQGLEFLIYFQGNSAPDKSGLPSDRFSAERTGGSVSTLTIQRTQQEDSAVYLCASSLTSGPYNEQFFGPGTRLTVL.

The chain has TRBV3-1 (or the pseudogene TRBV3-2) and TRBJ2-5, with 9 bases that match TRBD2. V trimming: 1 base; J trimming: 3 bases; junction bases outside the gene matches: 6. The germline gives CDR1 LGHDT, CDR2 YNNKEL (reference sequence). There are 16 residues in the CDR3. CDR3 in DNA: TGTGCCAGCAGCCAAGGGGGCGGGGGGGCCGAAGAGACCCAGTACTTC. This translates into CASSQGGGGAEETQYF.

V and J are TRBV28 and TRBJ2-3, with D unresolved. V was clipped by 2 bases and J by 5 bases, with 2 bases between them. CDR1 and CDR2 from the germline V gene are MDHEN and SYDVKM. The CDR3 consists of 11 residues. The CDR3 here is CASSLLDTQYF. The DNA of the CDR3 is TGTGCCAGCAGTTTACTAGATACGCAGTATTTT.

Here the CDR3 reads CASSLRKGGHTDTQYF. In DNA, the CDR3 is TGTGCCAGCAGCCTTCGAAAGGGTGGACACACAGATACGCAGTATTTT. The chain uses TRBV3-1 (or the pseudogene TRBV3-2) and TRBJ2-3; tentative D call: TRBD1 (5 bases). Germline CDR1 LGHDT, CDR2 YNNKEL (reference sequence). The ends were cut back, 4 bases at V and 2 bases at J, with 16 bases in the middle. This CDR3 is 16 amino acids long.

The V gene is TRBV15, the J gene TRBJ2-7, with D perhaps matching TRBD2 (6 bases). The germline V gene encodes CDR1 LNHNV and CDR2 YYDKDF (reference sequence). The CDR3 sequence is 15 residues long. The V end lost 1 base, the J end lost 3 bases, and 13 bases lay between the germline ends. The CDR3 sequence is CATSRGDSGFYEQYF. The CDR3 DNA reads TGTGCCACCAGCAGAGGGGACTCTGGGTTCTACGAGCAGTACTTC.

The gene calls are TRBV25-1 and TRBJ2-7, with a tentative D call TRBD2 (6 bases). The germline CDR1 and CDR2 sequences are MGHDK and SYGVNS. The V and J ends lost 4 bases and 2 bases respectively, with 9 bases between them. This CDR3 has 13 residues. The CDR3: CASSGLDAYEQYF. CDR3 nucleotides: TGTGCCAGCAGTGGACTAGACGCCTACGAGCAGTACTTC.

The CDR3 DNA is TGCGCCAGCAGCCCCCGAGGTAGCGGGGTTACAGATACGCAGTATTTT. Translation: CASSPRGSGVTDTQYF. The chain carries TRBV4-3 and TRBJ2-3, with TRBD2 matching 8 bases. CDR1 LGHNA and CDR2 YSLEER come from the germline V gene. This CDR3 contains 16 residues. The junction had 9 bases not matched to a gene; V was cut back by 4 bases and J by 3 bases.

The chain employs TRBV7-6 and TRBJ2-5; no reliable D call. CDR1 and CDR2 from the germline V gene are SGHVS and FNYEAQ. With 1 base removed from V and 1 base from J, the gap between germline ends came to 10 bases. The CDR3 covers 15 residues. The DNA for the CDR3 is TGTGCCAGCAGCTTAGACTTTAACCCCCAAGAGACCCAGTACTTC. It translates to CASSLDFNPQETQYF. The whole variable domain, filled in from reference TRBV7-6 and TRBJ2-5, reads GAGVSQSPRYKVTKRGQDVALRCDPISGHVSLYWYRQALGQGPEFLTYFNYEAQQDKSGLPNDRFSAERPEGSISTLTIQRTEQRDSAMYRCASSLDFNPQETQYFGPGTRLLVL.